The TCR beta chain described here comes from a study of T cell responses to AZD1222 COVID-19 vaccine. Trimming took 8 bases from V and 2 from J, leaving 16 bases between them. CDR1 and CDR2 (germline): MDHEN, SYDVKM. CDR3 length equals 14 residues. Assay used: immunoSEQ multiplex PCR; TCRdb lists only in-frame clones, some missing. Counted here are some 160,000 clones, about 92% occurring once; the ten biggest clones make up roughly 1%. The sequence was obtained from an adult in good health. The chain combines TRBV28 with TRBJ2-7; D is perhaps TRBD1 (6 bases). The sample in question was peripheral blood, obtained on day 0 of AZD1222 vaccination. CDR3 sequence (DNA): TGTGCCAGCTCCCGGGACACGGGCCCCTACGAGCAGTACTTC. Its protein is CASSRDTGPYEQYF.